Listed below are T cell receptor beta chains from one sample, sequenced in a study of regulatory T cells in long-lasting Graves disease. A single record per CDR3 protein comes from TCRdb applying MiXCR to the multiplex PCR reads. The sample records about 500,000 distinct CDR3 sequences, around 15% being singletons. The same sample was also studied in work on T cells in Graves' hyperthyroidism and ophthalmopathy.

Material: peripheral blood mononuclear cells (PBMCs), obtained at new diagnosis, from a patient treated with antithyroid drugs. The receptor source for this set is a man in his forties with Graves disease. Both conserved end residues are part of each CDR3. Each record gives: J gene, V gene, clone size, D gene, CDR3 DNA, CDR3 protein. The D gene is left open where the match is weak. Where a row states a size, it is once, few, many or the class of an expanded clone; other rows omit it.

>TRBJ2-1|TRBV5-1|many|NA
TGCGCCAGCAGCGGCGGGGTAACAAACAATGAGCAGTTCTTC
CASSGGVTNNEQFF
>TRBJ2-7|TRBV30|few|TRBD1
TGTGCCTGGAGGTGGGGGACAGGGACCCACGAGCAGTACTTC
CAWRWGTGTHEQYF
>TRBJ1-2|TRBV6-2/TRBV6-3|NA|NA
TGTGCCAGCAGTTACTTGCGACGGGGCGGAGGCTACACCTTC
CASSYLRRGGGYTF
>TRBJ2-3|TRBV19|many|TRBD2
TGTGCCAGTAGTAAGACTAGCGGGAGGGAGATGGGTACGCAGTATTTT
CASSKTSGREMGTQYF
>TRBJ2-7|TRBV27|NA|NA
TGTGCCAGCACAACCGTTCCCGGGGGCGAGCAGTACTTC
CASTTVPGGEQYF
>TRBJ1-3|TRBV2|few|NA
TGTGCCAGCAGTGATATAATGCTGATCTCTGGAAACACCATATATTTT
CASSDIMLISGNTIYF
>TRBJ1-2|TRBV12-3/TRBV12-4|many|TRBD1
TGTGCCAGCAGCCGCGGGACAGGGCTAGGCTACACCTTC
CASSRGTGLGYTF
>TRBJ2-1|TRBV5-6|NA|NA
TGTGCCAGCAGCTTGGGTGGTAGCGCCACTGAGCAGTTCTTC
CASSLGGSATEQFF
>TRBJ1-6|TRBV3-1|many|TRBD1
TGTGCCAGCAGCCAATGGACAGGGGCCGGACCCCTCCACTTT
CASSQWTGAGPLHF
>TRBJ2-2|TRBV6-4|NA|NA
TGTGCCAGCAGTTACTACAGGCCCACCGGGGAGCTGTTTTTT
CASSYYRPTGELFF
>TRBJ1-2|TRBV20-1|once|TRBD1
TGCAGTGCTCCCGGGACAGGGGATTTCTATGGCTACACCTTC
CSAPGTGDFYGYTF
>TRBJ2-1|TRBV7-9|NA|NA
TGTGCCAGCAGCCCCCCCGTACTGAAGTACGTACGGCAGAATGAGCAGTTCTTC
CASSPPVLKYVRQNEQFF
>TRBJ1-3|TRBV29-1|few|NA
TGCAGCGTTGGTAACAGGAGAAACACCATATATTTT
CSVGNRRNTIYF
>TRBJ2-2|TRBV29-1|few|TRBD1
TGCAGCGTTGAAGATGGGACAGGGTCCGGGGAGCTGTTTTTT
CSVEDGTGSGELFF
>TRBJ2-2|TRBV6-1|few|NA
TGTGCCAGCAGACCGGGACTGGGAGGCTGGCGTCCCGGGGAGCTGTTTTTT
CASRPGLGGWRPGELFF
>TRBJ2-5|TRBV5-1|NA|TRBD2
TGCGCCAGCAGCTTGGAACTAGCGGCTCAAGAGACCCAGTACTTC
CASSLELAAQETQYF
>TRBJ2-5|TRBV15|few|TRBD2
TGTGCCACCAGCAGACGACTAGCGGGAAGCGGGGAGACCCAGTACTTC
CATSRRLAGSGETQYF
>TRBJ2-3|TRBV12-3/TRBV12-4|many|NA
TGTGCCAGCGCCGCCCGACTATCAACTAGCACAGATACGCAGTATTTT
CASAARLSTSTDTQYF
>TRBJ2-1|TRBV27|many|TRBD1
TGTGCCAGCAGTTTCTCAGGGGGTAAAGGGTACAATGAGCAGTTCTTC
CASSFSGGKGYNEQFF
>TRBJ2-3|TRBV11-1|many|NA
TGTGCCAGCAGCTTATGGGTTGGGGTTTCGCTCGGATCGGATACGCAGTATTTT
CASSLWVGVSLGSDTQYF
>TRBJ2-3|TRBV28|many|NA
TGTGCCAGCAGTTTTGTAGCGGGCACAGATACGCAGTATTTT
CASSFVAGTDTQYF
>TRBJ2-7|TRBV11-3|many|TRBD2
TGTGCCAGCAGCCCTCCCGGGACTAGCGGGTTGGGCGAGCAGTACTTC
CASSPPGTSGLGEQYF
>TRBJ2-3|TRBV7-9|many|NA
TGTGCCAGCAGCTTACGTCTAGCAGAACACACAGATACGCAGTATTTT
CASSLRLAEHTDTQYF
>TRBJ2-5|TRBV18|many|NA
TGTGCCAGCTCTCCCGGACAGGGAGGGGCAGAGACCCAGTACTTC
CASSPGQGGAETQYF
>TRBJ2-1|TRBV19|NA|NA
TGTGCCAGTAGTCCGAACGGACAGCCCTACAATGAGCAGTTCTTC
CASSPNGQPYNEQFF
>TRBJ2-2|TRBV11-2|many|TRBD2
TGTGCCAGCAAGGCCGAGATAAGCGGGATGAGCGGGGAGCTGTTTTTT
CASKAEISGMSGELFF
>TRBJ2-7|TRBV24-1|few|NA
TGTGCCACCAGTAGTGGCTACGAGCAGTACTTC
CATSSGYEQYF
>TRBJ1-5|TRBV2|many|NA
TGTGCCAGCAGGGCGGGAGTATATAGCAATCAGCCCCAGCATTTT
CASRAGVYSNQPQHF
>TRBJ1-3|TRBV18|many|NA
TGTGCCAGCTCACCGGGCAGATACTCTGGAAACACCATATATTTT
CASSPGRYSGNTIYF
>TRBJ2-1|TRBV11-3|many|NA
TGTGCCAGCAGCCAACAACAGGGGGGGAGCAATGAGCAGTTCTTC
CASSQQQGGSNEQFF
>TRBJ2-2|TRBV3-1|many|NA
TGTGCCAGCAGCCAAGATTACCGGCTAGCGGACAGGAACACCGGGGAGCTGTTTTTT
CASSQDYRLADRNTGELFF
>TRBJ2-7|TRBV10-3|few|TRBD2
TGTGCCATCAGGGGGGGACTAGCGGGCTACGAGCAGTACTTC
CAIRGGLAGYEQYF
>TRBJ2-7|TRBV28|many|NA
TGTGCCAGCAGCCATAGGGGGGCGACCTACGAGCAGTACTTC
CASSHRGATYEQYF
>TRBJ1-5|TRBV20-1|many|NA
TGCAGTGCTACCGAACAAAATCAGCCCCAGCATTTT
CSATEQNQPQHF
>TRBJ2-7|TRBV30|many|TRBD1
TGTGCCTGGAGTCCGACACCGGGACAGGGGACCTACGAGCAGTACTTC
CAWSPTPGQGTYEQYF
>TRBJ1-4|TRBV20-1|few|NA
TGCAGTGCTAGAGATATAGGCAGAACTAATGAAAAACTGTTTTTT
CSARDIGRTNEKLFF
>TRBJ2-7|TRBV3-1|NA|NA
TGTGCCAGCAGCCAAGATCGAGTCGCTACCTACGAGCAGTACTTC
CASSQDRVATYEQYF
>TRBJ2-2|TRBV20-1|few|NA
TGCAGTGCTAGTAGCCCGGGCACCGGGGAGCTGTTTTTT
CSASSPGTGELFF
>TRBJ1-2|TRBV11-2|NA|NA
TGTGCCAGCACGGACAGTAACTATGGCTACACCTTC
CASTDSNYGYTF
>TRBJ2-1|TRBV19|NA|NA
TGTGCCAGTAGTGGCCGGAGGGGGGTCTCCTACAATGAGCAGTTCTTC
CASSGRRGVSYNEQFF
>TRBJ2-7|TRBV5-1|many|NA
TGCGCCAGCAGCAGGGATGGACAAAGCTACGAGCAGTACTTC
CASSRDGQSYEQYF
>TRBJ2-7|TRBV4-1|few|TRBD2
TGCGCCAGCAGCCAATCTTCTAGCGGGAGCTCCTACGAGCAGTACTTC
CASSQSSSGSSYEQYF
>TRBJ1-2|TRBV12-3/TRBV12-4|many|NA
TGTGCCAGCAGTAGCCGAGCAGGGGATGGCTACACCTTC
CASSSRAGDGYTF
>TRBJ2-5|TRBV7-9|many|NA
TGTGCCAGCAGCCCCGGGGCAGGGGCCCTGGAGACCCAGTACTTC
CASSPGAGALETQYF
>TRBJ2-3|TRBV18|many|NA
TGTGCCAGCTCACCTCCGCTCGTGGCGGCAGATACGCAGTATTTT
CASSPPLVAADTQYF
>TRBJ2-1|TRBV28|NA|TRBD2
TGTGCCAGCAGCCGCAATCCCCGCGGGAGGGCCCTCTACAATGAGCAGTTCTTC
CASSRNPRGRALYNEQFF
>TRBJ2-3|TRBV6-2/TRBV6-3|few|TRBD2
TGTGCCAGCAGTTATTCTAGCGGGGCCTCTAGCACAGATACGCAGTATTTT
CASSYSSGASSTDTQYF
>TRBJ1-2|TRBV20-1|NA|NA
TGCAGTGCTACGATCAGTGTTGGCTATGGCTACACCTTC
CSATISVGYGYTF
>TRBJ2-2|TRBV28|many|TRBD2
TGTGCCAGCACCCTGGGGGGGACTATCATGACCGGGGAGCTGTTTTTT
CASTLGGTIMTGELFF
>TRBJ2-7|TRBV7-2|many|TRBD1
TGTGCCAGCAGCAAAACAGGGGGCGCCCCCTCCGAGCAGTACTTC
CASSKTGGAPSEQYF
>TRBJ2-5|TRBV5-1|NA|TRBD2
TGCGCCAGCAGCTTCAGACTAGCGGAAGAACAAGAGACCCAGTACTTC
CASSFRLAEEQETQYF
>TRBJ2-7|TRBV15|many|TRBD1
TGTGCCACCAGCAGAGACGGGACAGGTCTATTGGGGAGAGTCCCGGAGCAGTACTTC
CATSRDGTGLLGRVPEQYF
>TRBJ1-2|TRBV6-5|many|NA
TGTGCCAGCAGTTACGACAGCAACTATGGCTACACCTTC
CASSYDSNYGYTF
>TRBJ2-1|TRBV11-2|many|NA
TGTGCCAGCAGTCACTACCAGCGGACTCAATTCAATGAGCAGTTCTTC
CASSHYQRTQFNEQFF
>TRBJ1-6|TRBV19|NA|TRBD1
TGTGCCAGTAGTATTGGGACAGCTAATTCACCCCTCCACTTT
CASSIGTANSPLHF
>TRBJ1-1|TRBV27|few|NA
TGTGCCAGCAGTAGAAAACAGGGAAGTGAAGCTTTCTTT
CASSRKQGSEAFF
>TRBJ2-1|TRBV28|many|TRBD2
TGTGCCAGCAGTCCACCCGCTAGCGGGAGACGTTGGGAGCAGTTCTTC
CASSPPASGRRWEQFF
>TRBJ1-6|TRBV7-6|NA|TRBD1
TGTGCCAGCAGCTTAGCCGGACAGGGCACCTATAATTCACCCCTCCACTTT
CASSLAGQGTYNSPLHF
>TRBJ2-5|TRBV28|many|TRBD1
TGTGCCAGCAGAGCCGGGACAGGGATGACCCAGTACTTC
CASRAGTGMTQYF
>TRBJ2-7|TRBV5-1|many|NA
TGCGCCAGCAGCTTGGACTGGGATCTAGGGTCGCGGCAGTACTTC
CASSLDWDLGSRQYF